Below are 9 T cell receptor beta chains sequenced from a single sample in a study of shared clonotypes between healthy human individuals. Repertoires were generated with immunoSEQ multiplex PCR, while TCRdb's copy carries only in-frame clones and drops some. The data show around 700,000 clones, roughly 70% seen once. Specimen: memory CD4+ T cells sorted from blood. Subset of the sample: CD45RA-negative fraction. Source of these receptors: a woman between 25 and 40 years old in good health.

The rearrangement links TRBV4-2 to TRBJ2-1; 9 bases fit TRBD1. The CDR3 is 16 amino acids. V lost 0 bases, J lost 8 bases, and 8 bases stayed unmatched. Germline-derived CDR1 and CDR2 are LGHNA and YNFKEQ. The CDR3 region is CASSQERQGGADEQFF. The CDR3 DNA sequence: TGTGCCAGCAGCCAAGAGCGACAGGGGGGGGCCGATGAGCAGTTCTTC.

The chain combines TRBV28 with TRBJ2-2; TRBD1 matches at 11 bases. Germline lookup yields CDR1 MDHEN and CDR2 SYDVKM. CDR3 length equals 17 residues. V lost 4 bases, J lost 0 bases, and 4 bases stayed unmatched. CDR3 sequence reads: CASSSGTGGSNTGELFF. The DNA of the CDR3 is TGTGCCAGCAGTTCCGGGACAGGGGGATCGAACACCGGGGAGCTGTTTTTT. The whole variable domain, filled in from reference TRBV28 and TRBJ2-2, reads DVKVTQSSRYLVKRTGEKVFLECVQDMDHENMFWYRQDPGLGLRLIYFSYDVKMKEKGDIPEGYSVSREKKERFSLILESASTNQTSMYLCASSSGTGGSNTGELFFGEGSRLTVL.

Concerning this clone: Different DNA sequences within this sample yield the same CDR3. The J gene is TRBJ2-5, the V gene TRBV27, with unresolved D. V was clipped by 5 bases and J by 4 bases, with 11 bases between them. This CDR3 contains 13 residues. Per the germline V gene, CDR1 is MNHEY and CDR2 is SMNVEV (reference sequence). CDR3 residues: CASSTRLGETQYF. The DNA for the CDR3 is TGTGCCAGCAGTACGCGTCTCGGAGAGACCCAGTACTTC.

The chain is built from TRBV7-6 and TRBJ2-5, with TRBD2 matching over 7 bases. Germline V gene data show CDR1 as SGHVS and CDR2 as FNYEAQ. The CDR3 spans 15 residues. V trimming: 0 bases; J trimming: 5 bases; junction bases outside the gene matches: 6. CDR3 coding DNA: TGTGCCAGCAGCTTAGCTTTGGGAGGGCTTGAGACCCAGTACTTC. Protein sequence: CASSLALGGLETQYF.

This clone was recorded once. The chain carries TRBV10-3 and TRBJ2-5; D not resolved. The germline V and J ends were trimmed by 6 bases and 2 bases, with 7 bases remaining between them. Per germline, CDR1 ENHRY and CDR2 SYGVKD. This CDR3 comprises 12 residues. In nucleotides, the CDR3 is TGTGCCATCAGCCGAGTGCAAGAGACCCAGTACTTC. Translated: CAISRVQETQYF.

The chain joins TRBV25-1 to TRBJ2-3; D may be TRBD1 or TRBD2 (5 bases each). Trimming cost V 3 bases and J 2 bases, with 18 bases left between them. This CDR3 contains 17 residues. Germline values: CDR1 MGHDK, CDR2 SYGVNS. This CDR3 reads CASSDWGRDRLTDTQYF. The CDR3 nucleotides are TGTGCCAGCAGTGATTGGGGTCGGGACCGTCTCACAGATACGCAGTATTTT.

The CDR3 region is CASSGGTDTQYF. CDR3 in DNA: TGCGCCAGCAGCGGGGGGACAGATACGCAGTATTTT. The rearrangement uses TRBV5-1 and TRBJ2-3, with D maybe TRBD2 (6 bases). This CDR3 comprises 12 residues. Germline lookup yields CDR1 SGHRS and CDR2 YFSETQ. V lost 4 bases and J lost 3, with 6 bases in between.

V and J are TRBV4-2 and TRBJ1-1; no firm D call. The CDR3 totals 15 residues. Trimming removed 0 bases from V and 0 bases from J, with 8 bases in between. From germline, CDR1 is LGHNA and CDR2 YNFKEQ. DNA for the CDR3: TGTGCCAGCAGCCAAGAGGATGGGATGAACACTGAAGCTTTCTTT. The encoded protein is CASSQEDGMNTEAFF.

The chain is built from TRBV9 and TRBJ2-1, with no clear D. V was cut by 1 base and J by 1 base, with 9 bases left in between. The V gene's germline CDR1 is SGDLS and CDR2 YYNGEE. This CDR3 has 15 residues. CDR3 DNA sequence: TGTGCCAGCAGCGTATTTATGCATTCCTACAATGAGCAGTTCTTC. Residues: CASSVFMHSYNEQFF.